This record looks at one T cell receptor beta chain sequence and its context. What it binds is unknown. PCR amplification relied on 60 Vbeta primers (plus 13 Jbeta primers). This table comes from immunoSEQ multiplex PCR, and its TCRdb copy is limited to in-frame clones, with some not included. The sample has about 130,000 clones, 80% seen once. The sample originates from a study of cytomegalovirus exposure and HLA in healthy donors. The study, taken as a whole, reports: As immune exposure information, only CMV serostatus was available.

Germline V gives CDR1 SGHRS, CDR2 YFSETQ. There are 15 residues in the CDR3. V was clipped by 5 bases and J by 11 bases, with 23 bases between them. The chain has TRBV5-1 and TRBJ1-5; TRBD1 is a possible D gene (5 bases). This sequence originates from a woman in her thirties or forties in good health and CMV-seronegative. The sample comprised PBMCs. This chain's CDR3 is CASSPGGTGLSAQHF. As DNA, the CDR3 is TGCGCCAGCAGTCCGGGCGGGACGGGCCTTTCGGCCCAGCATTTT.